This is a list of T cell receptor beta chains from one sample in a study of sequential checkpoint blockade in melanoma. Measured with immunoSEQ multiplex PCR; TCRdb has only the in-frame clones, and not every one. The sample records about 10,000 clones, around 73% being singletons. Here the sequenced sample was CD8+ T cells sorted from blood (inferred from file names), taken from a patient given nivolumab and ipilimumab in sequence. These receptors were collected from a human donor with melanoma. Both conserved end residues are part of each CDR3. Each record gives: V gene, clone size, D gene, J gene, CDR3 DNA, CDR3 protein. The D gene is left open where the match is weak. Clone size appears in some rows only: once, few, many, or a class for an expanded clone.

V: TRBV2; size: once; D: TRBD1; J: TRBJ1-6; DNA: TGTGCCAGCAGTGAAGAAGGGACAGGGGTGGCCAATTCACCCCTCCACTTT; CDR3: CASSEEGTGVANSPLHF
V: TRBV6-4; size: medium-sized; D: .; J: TRBJ2-4; DNA: TGTGCCAGCAGTGAGGGTCGCAGCGGTGACATTCAGTACTTC; CDR3: CASSEGRSGDIQYF
V: TRBV7-8; size: once; D: .; J: TRBJ2-3; DNA: TGTGCCAGCAGCGTAAACGCGGGGAGCACAGATACGCAGTATTTT; CDR3: CASSVNAGSTDTQYF
V: TRBV4-3; size: .; D: .; J: TRBJ1-2; DNA: TGCGCCAGCAGCCAAGAGGTGCAGATGAGGTATGGCTACACCTTC; CDR3: CASSQEVQMRYGYTF
V: TRBV6-5; size: .; D: .; J: TRBJ2-5; DNA: TGTGCCAGCAGTTACTCCACTCGAGAGACCCAGTACTTC; CDR3: CASSYSTRETQYF
V: TRBV6-5; size: few; D: .; J: TRBJ1-6; DNA: TGTGCCAGCAGTTACTCCGCAGGTTCGAATTCACCCCTCCACTTT; CDR3: CASSYSAGSNSPLHF
V: TRBV6-4; size: few; D: TRBD1; J: TRBJ2-6; DNA: TGTGCCACCGACCTACCGGGACAGGGAATTCCTAGCTCTGGGGCCAACGTCCTGACTTTC; CDR3: CATDLPGQGIPSSGANVLTF
V: TRBV29-1; size: few; D: TRBD1; J: TRBJ2-7; DNA: TGCAGCGTTGAAGGTGGTTGGGGACAGGACTCCTACGAGCAGTACTTC; CDR3: CSVEGGWGQDSYEQYF
V: TRBV14; size: .; D: .; J: TRBJ2-5; DNA: TGTGCCAGCAGCAAAGGGGCTTCCTACCAAGAGACCCAGTACTTC; CDR3: CASSKGASYQETQYF
V: TRBV9; size: .; D: TRBD2; J: TRBJ2-3; DNA: TGTGCCAGCAGCGTAGGCGGGGGTCAAACAGATACGCAGTATTTT; CDR3: CASSVGGGQTDTQYF
V: TRBV7-3; size: .; D: TRBD2; J: TRBJ2-1; DNA: TGTGCCAGCAGTATAACGGGGGGGAGAAACAATGAGCAGTTCTTC; CDR3: CASSITGGRNNEQFF
V: TRBV29-1; size: .; D: .; J: TRBJ2-7; DNA: TGCAGCGTTGAAGACCGCTACGAGCAGTACTTC; CDR3: CSVEDRYEQYF
V: TRBV7-9; size: .; D: .; J: TRBJ2-5; DNA: TGTGCCAGCAGCTCCCCGATAACGGCAGGGGATCAGGAGACCCAGTACTTC; CDR3: CASSSPITAGDQETQYF
V: TRBV6-1; size: few; D: .; J: TRBJ2-7; DNA: TGTGCCAGCAGTGAAGAAGGGCAGGGGTCCTACGAGCAGTACTTC; CDR3: CASSEEGQGSYEQYF
V: TRBV9; size: .; D: TRBD1; J: TRBJ1-3; DNA: TGTGCCAGCAGCGTAGCTTGGACAGGGCCTGGAAACACCATATATTTT; CDR3: CASSVAWTGPGNTIYF
V: TRBV7-8; size: .; D: .; J: TRBJ1-1; DNA: TGTGCCAGCAGAAAAGACAGGTCCCCGAACACTGAAGCTTTCTTT; CDR3: CASRKDRSPNTEAFF
V: TRBV12-5; size: .; D: .; J: TRBJ2-1; DNA: TGTGCTAGTGGTGCTACAGGGTCCTACAATGAGCAGTTCTTC; CDR3: CASGATGSYNEQFF
V: TRBV27; size: .; D: TRBD1; J: TRBJ2-7; DNA: TGTGCCAGCAGCCATGGACAGGTTTACGAGCAGTACTTC; CDR3: CASSHGQVYEQYF
V: TRBV7-9; size: .; D: TRBD1; J: TRBJ2-7; DNA: TGTGCCAGCAGCCCTTCCGGGACAGCAGGCTACGAGCAGTACTTC; CDR3: CASSPSGTAGYEQYF
V: TRBV9; size: .; D: TRBD1; J: TRBJ2-7; DNA: TGTGCCAGCAGCTTAGCGCCGGGACAGGGGTCGGTCTCCTACGAGCAGTACTTC; CDR3: CASSLAPGQGSVSYEQYF
V: TRBV2; size: .; D: TRBD1; J: TRBJ1-1; DNA: TGTGCCAGAGGACAGGGGAACACTGAAGCTTTCTTT; CDR3: CARGQGNTEAFF
V: TRBV27; size: .; D: TRBD2; J: TRBJ2-5; DNA: TGTGCCAGCAGTCCCAGACTAGCAAGGAGCCAAGAGACCCAGTACTTC; CDR3: CASSPRLARSQETQYF
V: TRBV4-2; size: medium-sized; D: TRBD2; J: TRBJ2-1; DNA: TGTGCCAGCAGCCAGGGGACTAGCGGGGCCAATGAGCAGTTCTTC; CDR3: CASSQGTSGANEQFF
V: TRBV5-1; size: .; D: .; J: TRBJ1-2; DNA: TGCGCCAGCAGCCCTGGCGGAGACTTAAACTATGGCTACACCTTC; CDR3: CASSPGGDLNYGYTF
V: TRBV29-1; size: .; D: TRBD2; J: TRBJ2-1; DNA: TGCAGCGTTGAAGGGGGCTTTGGGGGGGGCTCCTACAATGAGCAGTTCTTC; CDR3: CSVEGGFGGGSYNEQFF
V: TRBV7-2; size: .; D: TRBD2; J: TRBJ2-2; DNA: TGTGCCAGCAGCCCAGGACTAGCGGGTCTTAACACCGGGGAGCTGTTTTTT; CDR3: CASSPGLAGLNTGELFF
V: TRBV7-6; size: .; D: .; J: TRBJ2-2; DNA: .; CDR3: CASSLEVTSGSQYVGELFF
V: TRBV27; size: .; D: TRBD1; J: TRBJ2-1; DNA: TGTGCCAGCAGCACGGGACAGGGCAATGAGCAGTTCTTC; CDR3: CASSTGQGNEQFF
V: TRBV2; size: .; D: .; J: TRBJ2-7; DNA: TGTGCCAGCAGACAGTATCACTACGAGCAGTACTTC; CDR3: CASRQYHYEQYF
V: TRBV4-2; size: .; D: TRBD1; J: TRBJ1-5; DNA: TGTGCCAGCAGCCAAGAAGACAGGGCCGGGAATCAGCCCCAGCATTTT; CDR3: CASSQEDRAGNQPQHF
V: TRBV27; size: .; D: TRBD1; J: TRBJ1-5; DNA: TGTGCCAGCAGTTTATCGGGACAGGGTGTCCCCCAGCATTTT; CDR3: CASSLSGQGVPQHF
V: TRBV30; size: .; D: .; J: TRBJ1-5; DNA: TGTGCCTGGAACTCGGGGATCTCCAATCAGCCCCAGCATTTT; CDR3: CAWNSGISNQPQHF
V: TRBV29-1; size: .; D: TRBD1; J: TRBJ2-7; DNA: TGCAGCGTTCGGACAGGGGTTTCCTACGAGCAGTACTTC; CDR3: CSVRTGVSYEQYF
V: TRBV10-1; size: .; D: TRBD1; J: TRBJ1-4; DNA: TGCGCCAGCAGTGAAGGACAGGGAATATCAAAACTGTTTTTT; CDR3: CASSEGQGISKLFF
V: TRBV30; size: .; D: .; J: TRBJ1-2; DNA: TGTGCCTGGAGCGTTGGAGGGAGGCAAAACTATGGCTACACCTTC; CDR3: CAWSVGGRQNYGYTF
V: TRBV27; size: medium-sized; D: .; J: TRBJ2-7; DNA: TGTGCCAGCAGTTTCCCTGGAGGGAGAGAGCAGTACTTC; CDR3: CASSFPGGREQYF
V: TRBV7-9; size: .; D: .; J: TRBJ1-4; DNA: TGTGCCAGCAGCTTAAGTTGGGACACTTCGGGAACTAATGAAAAACTGTTTTTT; CDR3: CASSLSWDTSGTNEKLFF
V: TRBV27; size: .; D: .; J: TRBJ2-3; DNA: TGTGCCAGCAGTTTCGTCTCTCCTAGCACAGATACGCAGTATTTT; CDR3: CASSFVSPSTDTQYF
V: TRBV7-8; size: .; D: .; J: TRBJ2-2; DNA: TGTGCCAGCAGCTTAGGCAGCACCGGGGAGCTGTTTTTT; CDR3: CASSLGSTGELFF
V: TRBV7-2; size: .; D: .; J: TRBJ2-7; DNA: TGTGCCAGCAGCTTACATCAGGGTGCCTACGAGCAGTACTTC; CDR3: CASSLHQGAYEQYF
V: TRBV10-3; size: once; D: .; J: TRBJ1-2; DNA: TGTGCCATCAGTGATGGAACAGCCTCTAACTATGGCTACACCTTC; CDR3: CAISDGTASNYGYTF
V: TRBV21-1; size: few; D: .; J: TRBJ1-2; DNA: TGTGCCAGCAGCAGTTTCGACAGGGGTATTCAGTATGGCTACACCTTC; CDR3: CASSSFDRGIQYGYTF
V: TRBV10-2; size: .; D: .; J: TRBJ1-5; DNA: TGCGCCAGCAGTGCCCGGGGGGGTGGCAATCAGCCCCAGCATTTT; CDR3: CASSARGGGNQPQHF
V: TRBV6-5; size: .; D: .; J: TRBJ1-5; DNA: TGTGCCAGCTCCCCACTCTATAGCAATCAGCCCCAGCATTTT; CDR3: CASSPLYSNQPQHF
V: TRBV2; size: few; D: .; J: TRBJ2-7; DNA: TGTGCCAGCAGTGGGGACAACTCCTACGAGCAGTACTTC; CDR3: CASSGDNSYEQYF
V: TRBV6-1; size: .; D: .; J: TRBJ2-7; DNA: TGTGCCAGCAGTGCCACAGGTTTGGACTACGAGCAGTACTTC; CDR3: CASSATGLDYEQYF
V: TRBV18; size: .; D: TRBD2; J: TRBJ2-5; DNA: TGTGCCAGCTCACCGACTAGCGGGGGTCAAGAGACCCAGTACTTC; CDR3: CASSPTSGGQETQYF
V: TRBV12-5; size: .; D: TRBD1; J: TRBJ2-7; DNA: TGTGCTAGTGGTTTGGATCCGGGACAGGGCTACGAGCAGTACTTC; CDR3: CASGLDPGQGYEQYF
V: TRBV11-3; size: .; D: .; J: TRBJ1-1; DNA: TGTGCCAGCAGCTTGGGAAATGGGGAGGGCACTGAAGCTTTCTTT; CDR3: CASSLGNGEGTEAFF
V: TRBV7-3; size: .; D: TRBD2; J: TRBJ2-1; DNA: TGTGCCAGCAGCTTAACGGGACTAGCGGGAGATGAGCAGTTCTTC; CDR3: CASSLTGLAGDEQFF